A selection of T cell receptor beta chains follows, all from one sample in a study of neurological immune-mediated disorders. Each CDR3 protein is one row after TCRdb ran MiXCR on the 5' RACE reads. Among roughly 65,000 distinct CDR3 sequences listed, around 4% were seen once. The sequenced sample was PBMCs. These receptors all stem from a man aged 45-65 years with multiple sclerosis. CDR3s include the opening cysteine and the closing phenylalanine or tryptophan. Each record gives: V gene, J gene, D gene, clone size, CDR3 protein, CDR3 DNA. D genes are given only for firm matches. Some rows have no size entry. The others give once, few or many, or a class for an expanded clone.

TRBV6-1	TRBJ2-2	-	many	CASSEAGAGELFF	TGTGCCAGCAGTGAAGCGGGAGCCGGGGAGCTGTTTTTT
TRBV20-1	TRBJ1-5	-	many	CSASYGGRDQPQHF	TGCAGTGCTAGTTACGGGGGCAGGGACCAGCCCCAGCATTTT
TRBV7-2	TRBJ2-1	TRBD2	many	CASSLVSGGAEQFF	TGTGCCAGCAGCTTAGTAAGCGGGGGGGCGGAGCAGTTCTTC
TRBV7-2	TRBJ1-4	TRBD1	few	CASRTTGGVEKLFF	TGTGCCAGCAGGACAACAGGGGGAGTCGAAAAACTGTTTTTT
TRBV12-3/TRBV12-4	TRBJ2-7	-	many	CASSSRQVHDYEQYF	TGTGCCAGCAGTTCCAGACAGGTACACGACTACGAGCAGTACTTC
TRBV5-5	TRBJ2-2	-	-	CASSLAPGSGELFF	TGTGCCAGCAGCTTAGCCCCCGGGTCCGGGGAGCTGTTTTTT
TRBV7-2	TRBJ2-5	-	many	CASSQNIGRQETQYF	TGTGCCAGCAGCCAAAATATAGGGCGCCAAGAGACCCAGTACTTC
TRBV9	TRBJ2-4	-	many	CASSVAPLRTHAAKNIQYF	TGTGCCAGCAGCGTAGCCCCCCTCCGGACTCATGCGGCCAAAAACATTCAGTACTTC
TRBV20-1	TRBJ1-5	TRBD1	many	CSARDLTTGVSNQPQHF	TGCAGTGCTAGAGATCTAACGACAGGGGTAAGCAATCAGCCCCAGCATTTT
TRBV7-8	TRBJ1-5	-	many	CASSPHADALQHF	TGTGCCAGCAGCCCCCATGCTGACGCCCTCCAGCATTTT
TRBV14	TRBJ1-1	-	many	CASSQVGVGGFTEAFF	TGTGCCAGCAGCCAAGTTGGTGTGGGCGGTTTCACTGAAGCTTTCTTT
TRBV20-1	TRBJ1-4	-	many	CSAPKGEKLFF	TGCAGTGCTCCCAAAGGTGAAAAACTGTTTTTT
TRBV15	TRBJ1-5	-	-	CATSRGQFSNQPQNF	TGTGCCACCAGCAGAGGGCAGTTTAGCAATCAGCCCCAGAATTTT
TRBV9	TRBJ2-7	-	many	CASSPARIPYEQYF	TGTGCCAGCAGCCCCGCCAGGATACCGTACGAGCAGTACTTC
TRBV7-2	TRBJ1-2	TRBD1	many	CASSLPPGQGSNYGYTF	TGTGCCAGCAGCTTACCCCCGGGACAGGGATCTAACTATGGCTACACCTTC
TRBV3-1	TRBJ2-1	-	many	CASSQAVNHYNEQFF	TGTGCCAGCAGCCAGGCGGTGAACCACTACAATGAGCAGTTCTTC
TRBV5-1	TRBJ1-2	-	many	CASSFTGTGYGYTF	TGCGCCAGCAGCTTTACCGGGACGGGCTATGGCTACACCTTC
TRBV12-5	TRBJ2-1	-	few	CASGLVLGGKYNEQFF	TGTGCTAGTGGTTTGGTACTAGGAGGGAAATACAATGAGCAGTTCTTC
TRBV12-3/TRBV12-4	TRBJ2-3	-	many	CASQSNTQYF	TGTGCCAGCCAATCGAATACGCAGTATTTT
TRBV5-1	TRBJ2-7	-	many	CASSPLGLDYEQYF	TGCGCCAGCAGCCCCCTTGGGTTAGACTACGAGCAGTACTTC
TRBV7-2	TRBJ2-7	-	few	CASSLQSGFEQYF	TGTGCCAGCAGCCTTCAATCTGGGTTCGAGCAGTACTTC
TRBV5-6	TRBJ2-5	-	many	CASSFSETQYF	TGTGCCAGCAGCTTTTCAGAGACCCAGTACTTC
TRBV6-1	TRBJ2-2	-	-	CASRVERTTGELFF	TGTGCCAGCAGAGTTGAGCGGACGACCGGGGAGCTGTTTTTT
TRBV20-1	TRBJ1-5	TRBD1	many	CSARTGGYNQPQHF	TGCAGTGCCCGGACAGGGGGGTACAATCAGCCCCAGCATTTT
TRBV20-1	TRBJ1-4	-	many	CSARDKSAGEKLFF	TGCAGTGCTAGAGACAAAAGTGCGGGAGAAAAACTGTTTTTT
TRBV20-1	TRBJ2-5	TRBD1	many	CSAETGTVETQYF	TGCAGTGCCGAGACAGGGACCGTGGAGACCCAGTACTTC
TRBV5-1	TRBJ2-1	TRBD2	many	CASSPFATSGVHEQFF	TGCGCCAGCAGCCCTTTCGCTACTAGCGGGGTTCATGAGCAGTTCTTC
TRBV15	TRBJ1-5	-	many	CATSRDPGGNQPQHF	TGTGCCACCAGCAGAGACCCAGGGGGCAATCAGCCCCAGCATTTT
TRBV5-1	TRBJ1-4	TRBD1	many	CASSMGQGDANEKLFF	TGCGCCAGCAGCATGGGACAGGGGGATGCTAATGAAAAACTGTTTTTT
TRBV7-9	TRBJ2-3	-	few	CASSLSMTGTDTQYF	TGTGCCAGCAGCCTTTCCATGACGGGCACAGATACGCAGTATTTT